This T cell receptor (beta chain) was recorded in a study of T cells in Graves' hyperthyroidism and ophthalmopathy. Study observations and caveats: Most expanded thyroid clonotypes above 0.001 recurred in blood. Ophthalmopathy was told apart from stable hyperthyroidism by a 13 V-J model.

In patients aged 18 to 65, hyperthyroidism was newly diagnosed, with duration under 2 months. The CDR3 length is 18 residues. The ends were cut back, 7 bases at V and 2 bases at J, with 23 bases in the middle. Germline V gene sequence: CDR1 MNHNS, CDR2 SASEGT. Amplification of TCR beta CDR3 regions was performed using RNA transcripts as template. The HTBI primer set was used in a first-round RT-PCR of the TCR CDR3. TCRdb reprocessed the multiplex PCR reads with MiXCR, giving one entry per CDR3 protein. The sample lists fewer than 650,000 distinct CDR3 sequences, about 15% occurring once. The sample holds many counts of this clonotype. Its specificity is unknown.

This rearrangement joins TRBV6-1 to TRBJ1-4, with a tentative D call TRBD1 (5 bases). The TCR comes from a woman aged 40 to 50 with Graves' hyperthyroidism. Input material: blood. For the CDR3, the DNA is TGTGCCAGCATTCAAGGCGGGGGAGAGCGATCGACTAATGAAAAACTGTTTTTT. It encodes CASIQGGGERSTNEKLFF.